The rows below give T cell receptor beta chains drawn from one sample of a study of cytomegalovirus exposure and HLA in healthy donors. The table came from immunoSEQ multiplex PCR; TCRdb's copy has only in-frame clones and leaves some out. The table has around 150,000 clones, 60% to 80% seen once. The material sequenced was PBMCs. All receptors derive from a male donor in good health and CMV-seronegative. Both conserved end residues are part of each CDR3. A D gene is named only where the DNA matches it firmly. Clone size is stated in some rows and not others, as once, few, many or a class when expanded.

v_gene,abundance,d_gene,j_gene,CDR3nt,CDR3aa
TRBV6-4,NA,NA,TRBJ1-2,TGTGCCAGCAAGGGGGACGGGCCTGGCTACACCTTC,CASKGDGPGYTF
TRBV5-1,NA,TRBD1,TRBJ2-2,TGCGCCAGCAGCTTATCAGGGGGACGGACCGGGGAGCTGTTTTTT,CASSLSGGRTGELFF
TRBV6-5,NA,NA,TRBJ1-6,TGTGCCAGCAGTTCAGGGAATAATTCACCCCTCCACTTT,CASSSGNNSPLHF
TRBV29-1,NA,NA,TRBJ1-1,TGCAGCGTTGAAACCGCAGGGAACACTGAAGCTTTCTTT,CSVETAGNTEAFF
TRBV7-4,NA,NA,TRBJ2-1,TGTGCCAGCAGCCCACTAGTAGATCAGTTCTTC,CASSPLVDQFF
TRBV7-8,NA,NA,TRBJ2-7,TGTGCCAGCAGCTCCCCACGGACTTCAGCCTACGAGCAGTACTTC,CASSSPRTSAYEQYF
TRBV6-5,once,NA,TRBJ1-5,TGTGCCAGCAGGGCACAGGAATGGAGCAATCAGCCCCAGCATTTT,CASRAQEWSNQPQHF
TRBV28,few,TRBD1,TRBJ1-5,TGTGCCAGCGGGACCAACAGGGGCGGGAATCAGCCCCAGCATTTT,CASGTNRGGNQPQHF
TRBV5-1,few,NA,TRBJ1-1,TGCGCCAGCAGCTTGGGTAGGGGGACTGAAGCTTTCTTT,CASSLGRGTEAFF
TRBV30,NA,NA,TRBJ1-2,TGTGCCTGGAATAGTGATAGAGGTTACGGCTACACCTTC,CAWNSDRGYGYTF
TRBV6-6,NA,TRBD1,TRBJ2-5,TGTGCCAGTGGACAGGGTCAAGAGACCCAGTACTTC,CASGQGQETQYF
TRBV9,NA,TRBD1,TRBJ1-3,TGTGCCAGCAGCGCCAGGGACAGCATCTACTCTGGAAACACCATATATTTT,CASSARDSIYSGNTIYF
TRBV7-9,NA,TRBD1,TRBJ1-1,TGTGCCAGCAGCCCGCGGGGACAGGGGGCCTCTGAAGCTTTCTTT,CASSPRGQGASEAFF
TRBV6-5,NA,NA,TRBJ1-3,TGTGCCAGCAGTTACTCCCGGGTGTCCCGGGGAAACACCATATATTTT,CASSYSRVSRGNTIYF
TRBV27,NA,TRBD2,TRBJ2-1,TGTGCCAGCCGTCGCCGCGGGGGGGCTGATGATGAGCAGTTCTTC,CASRRRGGADDEQFF
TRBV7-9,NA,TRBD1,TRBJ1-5,TGTGCCAGCAGCCTCGGGACAGGCCATCAGCCCCAGCATTTT,CASSLGTGHQPQHF
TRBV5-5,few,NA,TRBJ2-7,TGTGCCAGCAGCTTGGTACTGGCGGGAATCTACGAGCAGTACTTC,CASSLVLAGIYEQYF
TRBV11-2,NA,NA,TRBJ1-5,TGTGCCAGCAGCTTTCGGGGGGATCAGCCCCAGCATTTT,CASSFRGDQPQHF
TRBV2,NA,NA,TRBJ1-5,TGTGCCAGCTCTCTTGGGGGGAACAGACAGCCCCAGCATTTT,CASSLGGNRQPQHF
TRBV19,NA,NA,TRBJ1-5,TGTGCCAGTACCTCAGGGGAGGGGGTCCAGCCCCAGCATTTT,CASTSGEGVQPQHF
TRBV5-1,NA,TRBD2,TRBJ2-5,TGCGCCAGCAGCGCGGGGGGCCAGGAGACCCAGTACTTC,CASSAGGQETQYF
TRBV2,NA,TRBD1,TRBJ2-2,TGTGCCAGCAAAGGGGACAGGTACTCCGGGGAGCTGTTTTTT,CASKGDRYSGELFF
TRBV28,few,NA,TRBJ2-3,TGTGCCAGCATCCCCTTTCCACGGTACACAGATACGCAGTATTTT,CASIPFPRYTDTQYF
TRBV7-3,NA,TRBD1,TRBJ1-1,TGTGCCAGCAGCTTCCAGGGGGCTGAAGCTTTCTTT,CASSFQGAEAFF
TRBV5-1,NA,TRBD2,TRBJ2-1,TGCGCCAGCAGCTTGGAAGAGCGGGGGGCCTCTAATGAGCAGTTCTTC,CASSLEERGASNEQFF
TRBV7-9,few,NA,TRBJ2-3,TGTGCCAGCAGCTTAGCCGCTCAGGGCTCCCGCACAGATACGCAGTATTTT,CASSLAAQGSRTDTQYF
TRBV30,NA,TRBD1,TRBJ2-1,TGTGCCTGGAGTGGGGACAGGGGGGTATGGAATGAGCAGTTCTTC,CAWSGDRGVWNEQFF
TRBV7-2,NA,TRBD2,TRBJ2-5,TGTGCCAGCAGCCTAGCGGGGGGGCTTGGGACCCAGTACTTC,CASSLAGGLGTQYF
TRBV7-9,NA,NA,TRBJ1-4,TGTGCCAGCAGCTTTGCGGGGGAAAAACTGTTTTTT,CASSFAGEKLFF
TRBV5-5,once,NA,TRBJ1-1,TGTGCCAGCAGCTTGGGGGACACGGTGAACACTGAAGCTTTCTTT,CASSLGDTVNTEAFF
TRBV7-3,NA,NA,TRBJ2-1,TGTGCCAGCACGGGGGACGGCTACAATGAGCAGTTCTTC,CASTGDGYNEQFF
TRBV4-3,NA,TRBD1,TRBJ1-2,TGCGCCAGCAGCCCCGGCCCGGGACAGGCCTTCGACTATGGCTACACCTTC,CASSPGPGQAFDYGYTF
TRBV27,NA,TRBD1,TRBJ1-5,TGTGCCAGCAGTTTAGGACAGGGGAGTCAGCCCCAGCATTTT,CASSLGQGSQPQHF
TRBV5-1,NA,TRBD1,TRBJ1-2,TGCGCCAGCAGCTTTGGGACAGGGGGTCTTGATGGCTACACCTTC,CASSFGTGGLDGYTF
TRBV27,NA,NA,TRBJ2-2,TGTGCCAGCTCCTATTTAACCGGGGAGCTGTTTTTT,CASSYLTGELFF
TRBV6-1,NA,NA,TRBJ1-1,TGTGCCAGCGGGGGGACGGGGGGCTGGGTTGAAGCTTTCTTT,CASGGTGGWVEAFF
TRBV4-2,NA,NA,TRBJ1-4,TGTGCCAGCAGCCAAGACCGACTCGGAAATGAAAAACTGTTTTTT,CASSQDRLGNEKLFF
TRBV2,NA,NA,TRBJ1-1,TGTGCCAGCAGAGCTCGTATGAACACTGAAGCTTTCTTT,CASRARMNTEAFF
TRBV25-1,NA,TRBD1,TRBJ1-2,TGTGCCAGCACTAAAGCAGGGGGCGTGGGGGGCTACACCTTC,CASTKAGGVGGYTF
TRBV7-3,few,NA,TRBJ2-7,TGTGCCAGCATCCCTGGGAGAGACGAGCAGTACTTC,CASIPGRDEQYF
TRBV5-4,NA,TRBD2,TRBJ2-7,TGTGCCAGCAGCTTGGCCAGCGGGGGGCGGTCCTACGAGCAGTACTTC,CASSLASGGRSYEQYF
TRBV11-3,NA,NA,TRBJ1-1,TGTGCCAGCAGCATGACGGGCACTGAAGCTTTCTTT,CASSMTGTEAFF
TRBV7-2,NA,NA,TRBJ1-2,TGTGCCAGCAGCTCTGACAGCTATGGCTACACCTTC,CASSSDSYGYTF
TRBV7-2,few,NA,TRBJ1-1,TGTGCCAGCAGCCTTCAGACAAACACTGAAGCTTTCTTT,CASSLQTNTEAFF
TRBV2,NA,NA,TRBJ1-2,TGTGCCAGCAGAAAGAGGGCACAAAATAACTATGGCTACACCTTC,CASRKRAQNNYGYTF
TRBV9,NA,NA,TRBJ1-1,TGTGCCAGCAGCGTAGAGGCGGGGAAGGACACTGAAGCTTTCTTT,CASSVEAGKDTEAFF
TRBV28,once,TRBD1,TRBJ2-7,TGTGCCATCCACCAGGGGGCCGTCTCCTACGAGCAGTACTTC,CAIHQGAVSYEQYF
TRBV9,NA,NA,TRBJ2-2,TGTGCCAGCAGCGTAGTGGCCAGGGCGGGGACCGGGGAGCTGTTTTTT,CASSVVARAGTGELFF
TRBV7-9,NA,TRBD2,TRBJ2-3,TGTGCCAGCAGCTTTGTTGGCGGGGGAAGCACAGATACGCAGTATTTT,CASSFVGGGSTDTQYF
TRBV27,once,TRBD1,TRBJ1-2,TGTGCCAGCAGCCGTACAGGGGGCGGAAATGGCTACACCTTC,CASSRTGGGNGYTF
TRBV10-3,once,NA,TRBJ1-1,TGTGCCATCAGTGTAAGGAGGGCACAAACTGAAGCTTTCTTT,CAISVRRAQTEAFF
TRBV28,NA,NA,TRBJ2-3,TGTGCCAGCAGTTCCCGCGACAGGACCCGCACAGATACGCAGTATTTT,CASSSRDRTRTDTQYF
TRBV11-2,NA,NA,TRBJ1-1,TGTGCCAGCAGTTGGGGCAGGGGTATGAACACTGAAGCTTTCTTT,CASSWGRGMNTEAFF
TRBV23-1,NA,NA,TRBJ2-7,TGCGCCAGCAGTCAGCCGGCAGGGTGGTGGGAGCAGTACTTC,CASSQPAGWWEQYF
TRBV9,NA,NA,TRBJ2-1,TGTGCCAGCAGCGTAGCTGTAGGACTGTCCTACAATGAGCAGTTCTTC,CASSVAVGLSYNEQFF
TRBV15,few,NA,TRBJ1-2,TGTGCCACCAATCCGTCGGGGGGGAGTCAAGGCTACACCTTC,CATNPSGGSQGYTF
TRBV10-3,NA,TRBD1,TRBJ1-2,TGTGCCGCATCGGATAGCCGGGACAGGTCTCCCGATGGTCGAGGCTACACCTTC,CAASDSRDRSPDGRGYTF
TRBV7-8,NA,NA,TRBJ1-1,TGTGCCAGCAGCTTAAGCAGAGGGCGCGGTGAAGCTTTCTTT,CASSLSRGRGEAFF
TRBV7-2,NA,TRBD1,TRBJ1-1,TGTGCCAGCAGCTCCAGCGAGACAGGGTGGGGGAACACTGAAGCCTTCTTT,CASSSSETGWGNTEAFF